Described below is a single TCR beta chain sequence and its context. This specimen belongs to a study of blood T cell repertoires in COVID-19. The wider study: Some COVID-19 samples were acute and others convalescent; all came from the United States, Italy and Spain.

J lost 2 bases, V lost 4 bases, and 12 bases had no gene match. Germline CDR1 reads SEHNR; CDR2 reads FQNEAQ (reference sequence). This CDR3 has 17 residues. Original data processing: Scientists estimated how many nucleated cells there were by amplifying reference gene primers. Only in-frame clones appear in the TCRdb table, and some are missing; sequencing was by immunoSEQ multiplex PCR. For V, J and clone size, that table is used; D and trimming come from the DNA. The sample lists some 700,000 clones, around 90% occurring once. The origin of this receptor is a woman aged 18 to 35 with acute or convalescent COVID-19. Sequenced input: peripheral blood. The genes are TRBV7-9 and TRBJ1-2, with TRBD1 matching 8 bases. CDR3 nucleotides: TGTGCCAGCAGCTCCTCATACGGGACAGGAGCCAACTATGGCTACACCTTC. Protein product: CASSSSYGTGANYGYTF. The full variable domain, its missing parts supplied by reference TRBV7-9 and TRBJ1-2, is DTGVSQNPRHKITKRGQNVTFRCDPISEHNRLYWYRQTLGQGPEFLTYFQNEAQLEKSRLLSDRFSAERPKGSFSTLEIQRTEQGDSAMYLCASSSSYGTGANYGYTFGSGTRLTVV.